What follows describes a single T cell receptor (beta chain). Its antigen is undetermined. The CDR3 has 11 amino acids. The data were taken from a study of cytomegalovirus exposure and HLA in healthy donors. General study results and limits: In vitro confirmation showed three CMV-associated chains to be CMV antigen specific. Reports described diagnosis of cytomegalovirus status by the classifier as highly specific and sensitive.

The data were produced by immunoSEQ multiplex PCR, yet TCRdb's version contains in-frame clones alone and is incomplete. The table includes 55,000 to 75,000 clones, approximately 94% detected once. This receptor was obtained from a man between 18 and 29 years old in good health and CMV-seropositive. V usage is TRBV7-5 and J usage is TRBJ2-7; the table's D gene call, TRBD2, was not cross checked with the DNA. TRBV7-5 is annotated as a pseudogene. Specimen: PBMCs. The CDR3 DNA sequence: TGTGCCAGGAAAGGAGACTACGAGCAGTACTTC. Amino acid sequence: CARKGDYEQYF.